This TCR beta chain derives from a study of PD-L1 blockade in urothelial cancer. On the study more broadly: Male sex and bladder-origin urothelial cancer characterized about 85% of the 29 patients.

A note on this clone: Its cognate antigen is unknown.

The ends lost 7 bases at V and 5 bases at J; junction bases unmatched: 12. The CDR3 spans 16 residues. In germline, CDR1 is MNHNY, CDR2 SVGAGI (reference sequence). Study findings and constraints: Blood TCR clonality below the median before treatment was a predictor of better survival.

What went into each PCR as a spike was synthetic TCR analog templates. Only in-frame clones appear in the TCRdb table, and some are missing; sequencing was by immunoSEQ multiplex PCR. The table has under 35,000 clones, 85% to 90% seen once. The source of this sequence is a man in his forties or fifties with urothelial cancer. The chain is built from TRBV6-6 and TRBJ1-5; 9 bases are a match to TRBD1. Sample: PBMCs, taken around atezolizumab (anti-PD-L1) treatment. The CDR3 protein is CASTRSGQGGDQPQHF. The CDR3, as DNA: TGTGCCAGCACCCGATCGGGACAGGGAGGCGATCAGCCCCAGCATTTT.